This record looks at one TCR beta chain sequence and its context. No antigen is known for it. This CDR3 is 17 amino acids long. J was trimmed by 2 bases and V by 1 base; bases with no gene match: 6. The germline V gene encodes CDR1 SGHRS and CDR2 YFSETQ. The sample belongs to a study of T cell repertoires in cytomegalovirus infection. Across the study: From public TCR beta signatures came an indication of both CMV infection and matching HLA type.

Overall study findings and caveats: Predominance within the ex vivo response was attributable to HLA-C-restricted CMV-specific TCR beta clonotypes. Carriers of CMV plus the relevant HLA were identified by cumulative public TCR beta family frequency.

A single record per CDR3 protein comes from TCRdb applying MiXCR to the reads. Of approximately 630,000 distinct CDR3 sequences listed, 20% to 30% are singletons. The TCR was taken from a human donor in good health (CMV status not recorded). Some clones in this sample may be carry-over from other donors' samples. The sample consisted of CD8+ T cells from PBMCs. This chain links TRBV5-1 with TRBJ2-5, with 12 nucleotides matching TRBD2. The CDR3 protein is CASSLLPSGGEQETQYF. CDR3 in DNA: TGCGCCAGCAGCTTGTTGCCTAGCGGGGGGGAACAAGAGACCCAGTACTTC. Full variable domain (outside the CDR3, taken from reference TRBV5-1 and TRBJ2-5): KAGVTQTPRYLIKTRGQQVTLSCSPISGHRSVSWYQQTPGQGLQFLFEYFSETQRNKGNFPGRFSGRQFSNSRSEMNVSTLELGDSALYLCASSLLPSGGEQETQYFGPGTRLLVL.